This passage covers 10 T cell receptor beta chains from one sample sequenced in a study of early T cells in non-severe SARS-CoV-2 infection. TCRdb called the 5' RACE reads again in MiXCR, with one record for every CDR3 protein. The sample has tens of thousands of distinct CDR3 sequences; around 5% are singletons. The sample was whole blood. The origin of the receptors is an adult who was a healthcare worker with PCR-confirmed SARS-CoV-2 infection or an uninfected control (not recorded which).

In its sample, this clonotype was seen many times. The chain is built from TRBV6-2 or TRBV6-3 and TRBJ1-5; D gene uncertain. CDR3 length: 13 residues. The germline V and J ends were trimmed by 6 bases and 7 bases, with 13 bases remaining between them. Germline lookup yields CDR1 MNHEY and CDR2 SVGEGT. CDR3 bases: TGTGCCAGCAGGGAGCACGGTATCCAGCCCCAGCATTTT. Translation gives CASREHGIQPQHF.

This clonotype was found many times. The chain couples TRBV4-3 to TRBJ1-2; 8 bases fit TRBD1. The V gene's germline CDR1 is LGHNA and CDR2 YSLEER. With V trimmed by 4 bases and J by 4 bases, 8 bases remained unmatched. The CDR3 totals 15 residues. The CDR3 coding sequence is TGCGCCAGCAGCCCGACGCAGGGGGCGAGCTATGGCTACACCTTC. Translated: CASSPTQGASYGYTF.

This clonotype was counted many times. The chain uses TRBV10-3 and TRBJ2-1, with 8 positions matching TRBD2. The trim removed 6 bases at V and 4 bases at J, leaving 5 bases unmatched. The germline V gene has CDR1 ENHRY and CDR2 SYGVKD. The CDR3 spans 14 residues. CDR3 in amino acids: CAISTGTRYNEQFF. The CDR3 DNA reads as TGTGCCATCAGCACCGGGACTAGGTACAATGAGCAGTTCTTC.

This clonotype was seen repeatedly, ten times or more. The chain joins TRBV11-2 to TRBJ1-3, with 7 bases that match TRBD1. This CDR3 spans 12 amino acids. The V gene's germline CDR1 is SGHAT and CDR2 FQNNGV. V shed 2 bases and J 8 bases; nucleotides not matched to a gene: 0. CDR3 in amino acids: CASSLQGDTIYF. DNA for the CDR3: TGTGCCAGCAGCTTACAGGGGGACACCATATATTTT.

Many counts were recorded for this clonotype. The CDR3 loop is CASSVVGEQETQYF. The DNA for the CDR3 is TGTGCCAGCAGCGTAGTCGGAGAACAAGAGACCCAGTACTTC. The gene calls are TRBV9 and TRBJ2-5; D is uncertain. V was cut by 0 bases and J by 2 bases, with 8 bases left in between. The CDR3 loop spans 14 amino acids. Per germline, CDR1 SGDLS and CDR2 YYNGEE.

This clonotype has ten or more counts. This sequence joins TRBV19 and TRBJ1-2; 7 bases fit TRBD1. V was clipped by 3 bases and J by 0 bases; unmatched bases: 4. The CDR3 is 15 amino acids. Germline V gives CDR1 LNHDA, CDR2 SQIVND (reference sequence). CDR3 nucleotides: TGTGCCAGTAGTATGACAGGGCTTCCTAACTATGGCTACACCTTC. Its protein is CASSMTGLPNYGYTF.

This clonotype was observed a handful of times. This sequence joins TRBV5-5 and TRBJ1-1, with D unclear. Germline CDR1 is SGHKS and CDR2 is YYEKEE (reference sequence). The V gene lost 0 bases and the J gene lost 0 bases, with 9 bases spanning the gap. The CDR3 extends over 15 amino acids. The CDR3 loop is CASSLVGGMNTEAFF. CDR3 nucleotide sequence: TGTGCCAGCAGCTTGGTGGGAGGGATGAACACTGAAGCTTTCTTT.

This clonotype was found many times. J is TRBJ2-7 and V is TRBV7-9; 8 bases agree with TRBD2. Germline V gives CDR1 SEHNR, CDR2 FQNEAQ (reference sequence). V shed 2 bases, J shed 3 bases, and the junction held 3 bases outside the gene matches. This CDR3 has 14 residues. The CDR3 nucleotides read TGTGCCAGCAGCTTACCGGGACTAGGCTACGAGCAGTACTTC. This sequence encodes CASSLPGLGYEQYF. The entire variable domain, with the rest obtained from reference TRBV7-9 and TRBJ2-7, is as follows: DTGVSQNPRHKITKRGQNVTFRCDPISEHNRLYWYRQTLGQGPEFLTYFQNEAQLEKSRLLSDRFSAERPKGSFSTLEIQRTEQGDSAMYLCASSLPGLGYEQYFGPGTRLTVT.

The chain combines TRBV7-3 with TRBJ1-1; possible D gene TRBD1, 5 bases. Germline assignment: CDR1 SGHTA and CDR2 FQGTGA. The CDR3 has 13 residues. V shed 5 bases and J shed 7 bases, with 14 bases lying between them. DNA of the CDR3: TGTGCCAGCAGCCCAACCCAGGGTCTTGAAGCTTTCTTT. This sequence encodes CASSPTQGLEAFF.

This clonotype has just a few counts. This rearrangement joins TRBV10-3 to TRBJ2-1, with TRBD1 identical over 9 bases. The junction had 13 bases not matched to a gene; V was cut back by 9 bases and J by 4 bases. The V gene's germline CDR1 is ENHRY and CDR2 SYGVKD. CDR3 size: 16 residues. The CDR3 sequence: CAISPLDRGGYNEQFF. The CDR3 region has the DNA TGTGCCATTTCTCCCCTGGACAGGGGCGGATACAATGAGCAGTTCTTC.